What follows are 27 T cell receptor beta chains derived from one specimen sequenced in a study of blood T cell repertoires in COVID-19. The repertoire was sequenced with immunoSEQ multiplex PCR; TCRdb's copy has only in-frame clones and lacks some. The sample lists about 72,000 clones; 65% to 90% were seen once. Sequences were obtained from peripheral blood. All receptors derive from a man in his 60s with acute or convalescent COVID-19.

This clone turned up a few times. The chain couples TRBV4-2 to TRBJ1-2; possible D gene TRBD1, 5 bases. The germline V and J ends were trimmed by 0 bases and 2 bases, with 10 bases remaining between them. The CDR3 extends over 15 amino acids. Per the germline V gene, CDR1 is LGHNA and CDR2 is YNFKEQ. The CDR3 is CASSQDLRGNYGYTF. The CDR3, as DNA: TGTGCCAGCAGCCAAGATCTGCGGGGCAACTATGGCTACACCTTC.

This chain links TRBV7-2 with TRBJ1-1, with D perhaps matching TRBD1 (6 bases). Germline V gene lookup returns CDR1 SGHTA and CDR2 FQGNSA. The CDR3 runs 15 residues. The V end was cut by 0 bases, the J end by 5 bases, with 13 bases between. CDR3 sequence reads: CASSLAGAGATEAFF. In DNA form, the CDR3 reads TGTGCCAGCAGCTTAGCGGGGGCGGGGGCGACTGAAGCTTTCTTT. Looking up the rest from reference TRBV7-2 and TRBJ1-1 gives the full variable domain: GAGVSQSPSNKVTEKGKDVELRCDPISGHTALYWYRQSLGQGLEFLIYFQGNSAPDKSGLPSDRFSAERTGGSVSTLTIQRTQQEDSAVYLCASSLAGAGATEAFFGQGTRLTVV.

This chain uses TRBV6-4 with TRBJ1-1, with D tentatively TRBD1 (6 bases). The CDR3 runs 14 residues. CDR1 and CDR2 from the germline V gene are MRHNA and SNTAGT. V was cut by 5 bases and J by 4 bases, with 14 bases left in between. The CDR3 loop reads CASSSTGTGTEAFF. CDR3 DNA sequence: TGTGCCAGCAGTTCTACAGGGACGGGCACTGAAGCTTTCTTT.

The CDR3 is CASSFRRSYGYTF. The CDR3 DNA is TGTGCCAGCAGTTTCCGCAGGTCCTATGGCTACACCTTC. The rearrangement joins TRBV28 to TRBJ1-2, with D uncertain. The CDR3 has 13 residues. With 3 bases removed from V and 4 bases from J, the gap between germline ends came to 9 bases. The germline V gene has CDR1 MDHEN and CDR2 SYDVKM.

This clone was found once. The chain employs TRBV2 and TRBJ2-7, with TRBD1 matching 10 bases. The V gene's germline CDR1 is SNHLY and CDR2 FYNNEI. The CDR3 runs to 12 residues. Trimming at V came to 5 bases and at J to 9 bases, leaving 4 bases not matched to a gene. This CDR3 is CASSPDRGLQYV. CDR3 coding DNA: TGTGCCAGCAGTCCAGACAGGGGGCTGCAGTACGTC.

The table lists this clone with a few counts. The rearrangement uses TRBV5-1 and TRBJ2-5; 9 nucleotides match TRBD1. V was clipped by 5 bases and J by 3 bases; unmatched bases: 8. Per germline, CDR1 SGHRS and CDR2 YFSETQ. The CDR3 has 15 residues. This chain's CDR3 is CASSSGRDREETQYF. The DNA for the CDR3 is TGCGCCAGCAGTTCCGGTCGGGACAGGGAAGAGACCCAGTACTTC.

The CDR3 DNA reads TGTGCCAGCAACACTAATATACCAGGGTCCGGGGAGCTGTTTTTT. Protein: CASNTNIPGSGELFF. V is TRBV5-4 and J is TRBJ2-2; the D gene is possibly TRBD1 (5 bases). The V end lost 6 bases, the J end lost 6 bases, and 18 bases lay between the germline ends. The CDR3 extends over 15 amino acids. Germline loops: CDR1 SGHNT, CDR2 YYREEE (reference sequence).

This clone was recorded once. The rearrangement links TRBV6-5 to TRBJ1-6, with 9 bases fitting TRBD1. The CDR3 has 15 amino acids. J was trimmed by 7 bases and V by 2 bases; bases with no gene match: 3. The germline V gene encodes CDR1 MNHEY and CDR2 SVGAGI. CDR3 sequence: CASSYIGQGNSPLHF. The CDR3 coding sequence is TGTGCCAGCAGTTACATAGGACAGGGGAATTCACCCCTCCACTTT.

CDR3 in DNA: TGCGCCAGCAGCTTGGGAGGACAGGGGTACAATGAGCAGTTCTTC. It specifies CASSLGGQGYNEQFF. The chain employs TRBV5-1 and TRBJ2-1; 9 bases map to TRBD1. This CDR3 region has 15 residues. Losses at the gene ends were 0 bases for V and 4 bases for J; bases not matched to a gene: 2. Germline V gene data show CDR1 as SGHRS and CDR2 as YFSETQ.

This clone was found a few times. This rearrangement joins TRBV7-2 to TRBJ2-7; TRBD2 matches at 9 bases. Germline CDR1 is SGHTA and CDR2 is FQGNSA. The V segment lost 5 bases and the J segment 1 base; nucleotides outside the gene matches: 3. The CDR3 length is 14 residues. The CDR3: CASSAGGSSYEQYF. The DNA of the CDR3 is TGTGCCAGCAGCGCGGGGGGGTCTTCCTACGAGCAGTACTTC.

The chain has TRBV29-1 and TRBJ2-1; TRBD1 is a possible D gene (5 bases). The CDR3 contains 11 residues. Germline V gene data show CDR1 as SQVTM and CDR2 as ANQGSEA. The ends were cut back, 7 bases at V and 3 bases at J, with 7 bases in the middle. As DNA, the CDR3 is TGCAGCGGTGACAGCTACAATGAGCAGTTCTTC. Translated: CSGDSYNEQFF.

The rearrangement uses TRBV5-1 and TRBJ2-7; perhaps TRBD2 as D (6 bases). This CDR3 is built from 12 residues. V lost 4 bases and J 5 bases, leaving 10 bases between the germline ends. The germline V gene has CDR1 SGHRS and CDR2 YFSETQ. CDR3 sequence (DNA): TGCGCCAGCAGCCGGCCGGGAGACGAGCAGTACTTC. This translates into CASSRPGDEQYF.

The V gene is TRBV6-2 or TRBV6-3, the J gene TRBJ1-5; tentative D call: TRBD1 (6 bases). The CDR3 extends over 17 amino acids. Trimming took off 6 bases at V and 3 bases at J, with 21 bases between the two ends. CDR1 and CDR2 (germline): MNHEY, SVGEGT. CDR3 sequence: CASSPSKGRGANQPQHF. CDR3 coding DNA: TGTGCCAGCAGCCCCTCCAAAGGGAGGGGGGCCAATCAGCCCCAGCATTTT.

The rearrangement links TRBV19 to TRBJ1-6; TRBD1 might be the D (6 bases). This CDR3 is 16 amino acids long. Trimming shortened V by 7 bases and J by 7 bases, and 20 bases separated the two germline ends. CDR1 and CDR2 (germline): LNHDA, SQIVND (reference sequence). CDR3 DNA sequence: TGTGCCAGTACTCTTACCCGGTCAGGGGTAAATTCACCCCTCCACTTT. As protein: CASTLTRSGVNSPLHF.

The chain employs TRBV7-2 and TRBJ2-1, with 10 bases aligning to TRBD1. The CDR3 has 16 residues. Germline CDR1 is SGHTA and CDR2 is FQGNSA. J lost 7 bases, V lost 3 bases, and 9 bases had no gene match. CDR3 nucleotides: TGTGCCAGCAGCTTTCGGGACAGGGGTTCGTTAAATGAGCAGTTCTTC. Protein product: CASSFRDRGSLNEQFF.

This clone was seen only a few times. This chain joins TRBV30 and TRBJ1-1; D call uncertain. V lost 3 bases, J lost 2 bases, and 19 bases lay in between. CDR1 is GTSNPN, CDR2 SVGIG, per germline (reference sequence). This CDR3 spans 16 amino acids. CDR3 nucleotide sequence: TGTGCCTGGAGAAGGTTTCCAGGCACTTACAACACTGAAGCTTTCTTT. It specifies CAWRRFPGTYNTEAFF.

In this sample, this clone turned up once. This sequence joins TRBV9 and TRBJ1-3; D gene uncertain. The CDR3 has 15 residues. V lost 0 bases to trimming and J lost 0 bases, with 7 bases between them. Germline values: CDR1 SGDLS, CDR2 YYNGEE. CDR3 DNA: TGTGCCAGCAGCGTAGAGCACAGCTCTGGAAACACCATATATTTT. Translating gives CASSVEHSSGNTIYF.

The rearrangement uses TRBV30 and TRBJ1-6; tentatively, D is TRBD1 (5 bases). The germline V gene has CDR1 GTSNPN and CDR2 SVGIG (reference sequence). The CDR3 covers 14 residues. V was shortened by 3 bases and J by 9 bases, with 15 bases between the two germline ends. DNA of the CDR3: TGTGCCTGGAGCCTGGGGGGGAGGACTTCACCCCTCCACTTT. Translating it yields CAWSLGGRTSPLHF.

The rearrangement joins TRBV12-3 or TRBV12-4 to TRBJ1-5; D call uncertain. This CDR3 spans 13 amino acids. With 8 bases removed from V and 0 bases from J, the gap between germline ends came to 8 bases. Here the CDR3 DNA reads TGTGCCAGCCGGGGTGATAGCAATCAGCCCCAGCATTTT. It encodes CASRGDSNQPQHF.

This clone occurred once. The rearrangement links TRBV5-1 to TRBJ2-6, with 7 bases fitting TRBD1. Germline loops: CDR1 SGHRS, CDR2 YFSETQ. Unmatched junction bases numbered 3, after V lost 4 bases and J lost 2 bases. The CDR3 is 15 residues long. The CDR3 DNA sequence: TGCGCCAGCAGCATGACAGGGCCTGGGGCCAACGTCCTGACTTTC. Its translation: CASSMTGPGANVLTF.

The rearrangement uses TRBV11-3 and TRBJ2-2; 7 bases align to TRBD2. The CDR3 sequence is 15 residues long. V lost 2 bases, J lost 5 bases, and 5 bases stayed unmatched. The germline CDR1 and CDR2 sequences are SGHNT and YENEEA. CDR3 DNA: TGTGCCAGCAGCTTATTGGGGGGGTATACCGGGGAGCTGTTTTTT. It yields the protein CASSLLGGYTGELFF.

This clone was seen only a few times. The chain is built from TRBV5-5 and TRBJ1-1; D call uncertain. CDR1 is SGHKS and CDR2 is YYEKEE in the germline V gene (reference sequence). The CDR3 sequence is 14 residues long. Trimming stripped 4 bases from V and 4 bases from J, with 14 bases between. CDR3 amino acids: CASSPTLSPTEAFF. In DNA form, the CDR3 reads TGTGCCAGCAGCCCAACCTTGAGTCCCACTGAAGCTTTCTTT.

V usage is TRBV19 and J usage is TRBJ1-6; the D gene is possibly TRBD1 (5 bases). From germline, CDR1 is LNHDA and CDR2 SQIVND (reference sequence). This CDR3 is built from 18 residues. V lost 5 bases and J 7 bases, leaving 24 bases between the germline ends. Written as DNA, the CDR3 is TGTGCCAGTAGTCAGCCATCAGGGACTTGGGCGGGGAATTCACCCCTCCACTTT. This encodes CASSQPSGTWAGNSPLHF.

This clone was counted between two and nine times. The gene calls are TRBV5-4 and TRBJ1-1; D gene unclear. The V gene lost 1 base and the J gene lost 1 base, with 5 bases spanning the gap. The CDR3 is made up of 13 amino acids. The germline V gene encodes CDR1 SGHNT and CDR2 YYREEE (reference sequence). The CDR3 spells CASSLQENTEAFF. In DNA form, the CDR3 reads TGTGCCAGCAGCTTGCAGGAGAACACTGAAGCTTTCTTT.

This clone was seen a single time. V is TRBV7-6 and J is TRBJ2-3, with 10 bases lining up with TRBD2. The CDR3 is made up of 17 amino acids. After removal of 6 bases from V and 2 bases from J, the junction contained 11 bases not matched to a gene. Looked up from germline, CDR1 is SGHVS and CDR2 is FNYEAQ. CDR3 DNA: TGTGCCAGCAGTTCCTCCCGGACTAGCGGACACACAGATACGCAGTATTTT. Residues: CASSSSRTSGHTDTQYF.

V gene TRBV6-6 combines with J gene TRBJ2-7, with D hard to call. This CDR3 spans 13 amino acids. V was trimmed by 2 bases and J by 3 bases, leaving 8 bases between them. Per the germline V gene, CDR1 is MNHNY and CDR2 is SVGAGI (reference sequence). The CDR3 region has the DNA TGTGCCAGCAGTTACCTTAACGGCTACGAGCAGTACTTC. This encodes CASSYLNGYEQYF.

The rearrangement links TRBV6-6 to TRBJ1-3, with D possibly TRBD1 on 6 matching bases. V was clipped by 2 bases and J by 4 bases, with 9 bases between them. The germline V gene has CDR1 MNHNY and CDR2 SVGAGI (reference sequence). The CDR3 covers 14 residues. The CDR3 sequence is CASSYKGEGNTIYF. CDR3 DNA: TGTGCCAGCAGTTACAAGGGGGAAGGAAACACCATATATTTT.